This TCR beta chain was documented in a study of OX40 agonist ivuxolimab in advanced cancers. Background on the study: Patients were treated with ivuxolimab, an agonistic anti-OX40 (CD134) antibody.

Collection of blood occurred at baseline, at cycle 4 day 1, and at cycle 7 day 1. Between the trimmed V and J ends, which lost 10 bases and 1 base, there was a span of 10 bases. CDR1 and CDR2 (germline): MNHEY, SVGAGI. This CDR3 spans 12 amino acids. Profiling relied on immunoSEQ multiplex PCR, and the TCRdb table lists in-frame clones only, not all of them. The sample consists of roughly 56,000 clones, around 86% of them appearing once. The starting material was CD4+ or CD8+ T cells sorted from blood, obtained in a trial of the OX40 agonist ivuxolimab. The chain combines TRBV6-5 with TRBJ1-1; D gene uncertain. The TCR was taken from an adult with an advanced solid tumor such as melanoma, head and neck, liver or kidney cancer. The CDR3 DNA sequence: TGTGCCACCCGAGGGTGGAACACTGAAGCTTTCTTT. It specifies CATRGWNTEAFF.